This T cell receptor beta chain is from a study of regulatory T cells in long-lasting Graves disease. Germline V gives CDR1 SGHVS, CDR2 FQNEAQ. This CDR3 has 16 residues. Trimming took off 5 bases at V and 5 bases at J, with 21 bases between the two ends. Time point noted: newly diagnosed GD, antithyroid drugs for less than 3 months. The TCR library was made from RNA that had been extracted from PBMCs in TRIzol. Points on this clonotype: Its antigen is undetermined.

Overall study results and limits: Segments TRBV28, TRBJ1-2 and TRBJ2-5 showed preferential usage in persistent disease. Persistent Graves' patients possessed reduced TCR diversity relative to recently diagnosed ones. Peripheral blood alone, not thyroid tissue, underwent study.

For TCR beta, libraries came from iRepertoire HTBI primers and Arm-PCR of CDR3 regions. TCRdb re-derived calls from the multiplex PCR reads in MiXCR, one entry per CDR3 protein. The sample yields around 460,000 distinct CDR3 sequences, approximately 15% seen once. These data also featured in a second study, about T cells in Graves' hyperthyroidism and ophthalmopathy. This second report adds: Carried out on the TCR CDR3, a first-round RT-PCR used the HTBI primer set.

This specimen consisted of peripheral blood mononuclear cells (PBMCs), obtained at new diagnosis, from a patient treated with antithyroid drugs. The V gene is TRBV7-8, the J gene TRBJ2-5; tentative D call: TRBD2 (6 bases). This clonotype was obtained from a woman aged 50 to 60 with Graves disease. The CDR3 DNA reads as TGTGCCAGCAGCCTGACTGGGGGTATTCTAGCGGAGACCCAGTACTTC. Protein product: CASSLTGGILAETQYF.